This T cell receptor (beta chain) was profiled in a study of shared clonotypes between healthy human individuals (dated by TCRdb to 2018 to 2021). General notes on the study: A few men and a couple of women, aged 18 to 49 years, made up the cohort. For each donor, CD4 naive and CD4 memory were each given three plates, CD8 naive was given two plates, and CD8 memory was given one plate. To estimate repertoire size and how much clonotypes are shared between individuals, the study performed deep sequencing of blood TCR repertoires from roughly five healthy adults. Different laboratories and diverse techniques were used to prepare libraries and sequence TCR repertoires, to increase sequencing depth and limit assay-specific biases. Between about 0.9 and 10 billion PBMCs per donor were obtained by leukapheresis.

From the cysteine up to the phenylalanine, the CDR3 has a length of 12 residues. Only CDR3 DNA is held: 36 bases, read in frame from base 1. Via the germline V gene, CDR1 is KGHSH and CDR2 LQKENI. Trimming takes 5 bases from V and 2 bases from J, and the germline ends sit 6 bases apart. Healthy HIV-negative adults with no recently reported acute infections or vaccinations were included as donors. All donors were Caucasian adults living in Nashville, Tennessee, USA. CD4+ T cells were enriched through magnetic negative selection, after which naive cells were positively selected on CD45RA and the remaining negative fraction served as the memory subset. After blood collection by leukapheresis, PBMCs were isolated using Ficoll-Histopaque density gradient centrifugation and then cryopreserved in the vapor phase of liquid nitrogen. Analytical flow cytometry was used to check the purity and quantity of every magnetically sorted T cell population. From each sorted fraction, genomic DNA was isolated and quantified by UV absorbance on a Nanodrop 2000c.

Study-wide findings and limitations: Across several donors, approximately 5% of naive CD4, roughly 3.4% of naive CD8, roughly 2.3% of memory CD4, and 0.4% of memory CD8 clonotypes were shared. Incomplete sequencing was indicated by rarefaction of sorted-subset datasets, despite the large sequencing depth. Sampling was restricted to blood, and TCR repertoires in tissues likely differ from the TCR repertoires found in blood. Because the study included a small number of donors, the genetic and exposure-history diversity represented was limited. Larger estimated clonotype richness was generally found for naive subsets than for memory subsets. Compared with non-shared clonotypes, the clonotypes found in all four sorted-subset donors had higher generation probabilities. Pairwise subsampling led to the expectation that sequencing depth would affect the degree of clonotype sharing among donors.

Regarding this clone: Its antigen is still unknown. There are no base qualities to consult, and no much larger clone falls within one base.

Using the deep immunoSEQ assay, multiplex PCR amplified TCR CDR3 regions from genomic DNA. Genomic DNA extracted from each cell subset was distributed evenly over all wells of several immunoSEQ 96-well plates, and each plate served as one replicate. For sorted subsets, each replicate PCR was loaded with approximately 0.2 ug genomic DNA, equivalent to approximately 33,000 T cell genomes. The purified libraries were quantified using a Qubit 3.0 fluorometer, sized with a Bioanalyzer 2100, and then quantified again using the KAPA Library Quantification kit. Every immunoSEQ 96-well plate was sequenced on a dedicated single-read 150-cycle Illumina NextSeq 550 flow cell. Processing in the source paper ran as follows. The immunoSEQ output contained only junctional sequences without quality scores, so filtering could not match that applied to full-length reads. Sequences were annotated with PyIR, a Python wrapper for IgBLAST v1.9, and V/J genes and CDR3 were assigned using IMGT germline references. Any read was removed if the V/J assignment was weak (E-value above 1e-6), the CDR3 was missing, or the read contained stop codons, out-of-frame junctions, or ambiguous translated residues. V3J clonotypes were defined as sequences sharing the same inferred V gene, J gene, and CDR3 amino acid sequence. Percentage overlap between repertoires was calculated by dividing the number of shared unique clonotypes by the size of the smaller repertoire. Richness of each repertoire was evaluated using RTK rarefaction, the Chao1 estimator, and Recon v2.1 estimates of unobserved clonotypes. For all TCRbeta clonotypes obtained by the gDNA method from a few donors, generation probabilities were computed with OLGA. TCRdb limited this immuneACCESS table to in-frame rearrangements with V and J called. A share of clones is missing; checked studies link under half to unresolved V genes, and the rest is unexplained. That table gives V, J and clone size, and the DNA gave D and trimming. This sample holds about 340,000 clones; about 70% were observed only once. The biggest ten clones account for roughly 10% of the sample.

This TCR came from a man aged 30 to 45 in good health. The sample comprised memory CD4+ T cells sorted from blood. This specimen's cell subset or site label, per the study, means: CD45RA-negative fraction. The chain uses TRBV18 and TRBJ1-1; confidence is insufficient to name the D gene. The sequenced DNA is TGTGCCAGCTCAGCTATTAACACTGAAGCTTTCTTT. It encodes CASSAINTEAFF.